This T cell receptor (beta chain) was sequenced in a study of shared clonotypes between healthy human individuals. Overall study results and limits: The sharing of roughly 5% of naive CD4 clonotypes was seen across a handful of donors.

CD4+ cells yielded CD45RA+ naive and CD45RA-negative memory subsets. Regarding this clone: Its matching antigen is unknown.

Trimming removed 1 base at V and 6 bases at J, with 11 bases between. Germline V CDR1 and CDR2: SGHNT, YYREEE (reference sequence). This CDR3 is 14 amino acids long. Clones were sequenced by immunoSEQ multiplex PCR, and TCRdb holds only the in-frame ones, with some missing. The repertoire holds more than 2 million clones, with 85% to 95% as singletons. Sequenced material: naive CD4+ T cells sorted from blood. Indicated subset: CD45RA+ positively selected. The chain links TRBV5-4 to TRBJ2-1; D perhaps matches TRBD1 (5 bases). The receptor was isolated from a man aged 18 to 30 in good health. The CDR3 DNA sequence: TGTGCCAGCAGCTTGCCAGGGTTTGGCAATGAGCAGTTCTTC. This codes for CASSLPGFGNEQFF.